Each of the 32 T cell receptor beta chains below was sequenced from the same sample in a study of cytomegalovirus exposure and HLA in healthy donors. Researchers ran the PCR with 60 Vbeta and 13 Jbeta primers. Repertoires were generated with immunoSEQ multiplex PCR, while TCRdb's copy carries only in-frame clones and drops some. The table shows about 200,000 clones, with 70% to 80% occurring only once. The specimen sequenced was PBMCs. Receptors originate from a woman younger than 45 in good health and CMV-seronegative.

The chain carries TRBV13 and TRBJ1-4; D gene uncertain. V was pared by 5 bases and J by 11 bases, with 12 bases between. Germline CDR1 is PRHDT and CDR2 is FYEKMQ (reference sequence). This CDR3 spans 12 amino acids. For the CDR3, the DNA is TGTGCCAGCAGCCTGGCGGTCGGGAAACTGTTTTTT. Its translation is CASSLAVGKLFF.

J is TRBJ2-1 and V is TRBV18; the D is unclear. Trimming removed 3 bases at V and 0 bases at J, with 15 bases between. Germline V lookup: CDR1 KGHSH, CDR2 LQKENI. This CDR3 has 17 amino acids. As DNA, the CDR3 is TGTGCCAGCTCACCTCCGATTTTTGGCATCTCCTACAATGAGCAGTTCTTC. Protein product: CASSPPIFGISYNEQFF.

The chain employs TRBV27 and TRBJ2-5; 9 nucleotides agree with TRBD1. The CDR3 spans 16 residues. The germline V gene has CDR1 MNHEY and CDR2 SMNVEV (reference sequence). V dropped 0 bases and J dropped 5; count of bases not matched to a gene: 7. The CDR3 sequence: CASSLSAGTGWETQYF. The CDR3 nucleotides are TGTGCCAGCAGTTTATCAGCAGGGACAGGGTGGGAGACCCAGTACTTC.

This chain links TRBV7-8 with TRBJ1-2; perhaps TRBD1 as D (6 bases). Between the trimmed V and J ends, which lost 7 bases and 6 bases, there was a span of 24 bases. Germline V gene sequence: CDR1 SGHVS, CDR2 FQNEAQ. The CDR3 runs 16 residues. For the CDR3, the DNA is TGTGCCAGCATCCCAAGAGCTACACAGGGACTACATGGCTACACCTTC. This codes for CASIPRATQGLHGYTF. The whole variable domain, filled in from reference TRBV7-8 and TRBJ1-2, reads GAGVSQSPRYKVAKRGQDVALRCDPISGHVSLFWYQQALGQGPEFLTYFQNEAQLDKSGLPSDRFFAERPEGSVSTLKIQRTQQEDSAVYLCASIPRATQGLHGYTFGSGTRLTVV.

This clone was detected only a few times. CDR3 protein: CASSSGGAQETQYF. As DNA, the CDR3 is TGTGCCAGCAGCTCCGGGGGTGCTCAAGAGACCCAGTACTTC. This rearrangement joins TRBV11-3 to TRBJ2-5; D is perhaps TRBD2 (6 bases). Trimming shortened V by 4 bases and J by 2 bases, and 11 bases separated the two germline ends. The CDR3 loop spans 14 amino acids. Per germline, CDR1 SGHNT and CDR2 YENEEA.

This sequence joins TRBV19 and TRBJ1-1, with D tentatively TRBD1 (5 bases). The CDR3 extends over 13 amino acids. Germline V gene sequence: CDR1 LNHDA, CDR2 SQIVND (reference sequence). V was trimmed by 10 bases and J by 2 bases, leaving 14 bases between them. CDR3: CATQWQGNTEAFF. CDR3 nucleotides: TGTGCCACCCAATGGCAGGGAAACACTGAAGCTTTCTTT.

V is TRBV28 and J is TRBJ2-1; 9 bases are shared with TRBD1. Germline-derived CDR1 and CDR2 are MDHEN and SYDVKM. J lost 3 bases, V lost 5 bases, and 20 bases had no gene match. This CDR3 contains 20 residues. The CDR3 sequence: CASSNTDPVDRGVLYNEQFF. CDR3 DNA sequence: TGTGCCAGCAGTAACACGGACCCGGTGGACAGGGGTGTCCTCTACAATGAGCAGTTCTTC.

This sequence joins TRBV6-5 and TRBJ1-5; 9 positions match TRBD1. Per the germline V gene, CDR1 is MNHEY and CDR2 is SVGAGI. The CDR3 sequence is 15 residues long. Trimming took 0 bases from V and 6 from J; bases not matched to a gene: 3. CDR3 sequence (DNA): TGTGCCAGCAGTTACTCATGGGACAGGGTTCAGCCCCAGCATTTT. It codes for CASSYSWDRVQPQHF.

This clone was observed a handful of times. The chain combines TRBV30 with TRBJ2-4, with 7 bases matching TRBD1. Germline trimming cut 0 bases from V and 1 base from J; bases unmatched to any gene: 0. Germline CDR1 and CDR2: GTSNPN and SVGIG (reference sequence). CDR3 length equals 14 residues. This CDR3 reads CAWSVGGAKNIQYF. The CDR3 DNA reads as TGTGCCTGGAGTGTAGGGGGCGCCAAAAACATTCAGTACTTC.

In this sample, this clone turned up once. Other nucleotide sequences from this sample produce the same CDR3. The chain uses TRBV5-4 and TRBJ1-2; D perhaps matches TRBD1 (5 bases). CDR3 size: 13 residues. Deletions cut 4 bases from V and 1 base from J, with 8 bases between. Germline V gene data show CDR1 as SGHNT and CDR2 as YYREEE (reference sequence). The CDR3 region is CASSLDSNYGYTF. The CDR3 nucleotides are TGTGCCAGCAGCCTCGACAGTAACTATGGCTACACCTTC. Combining the CDR3 with reference TRBV5-4 and TRBJ1-2 gives the whole variable domain ETGVTQSPTHLIKTRGQQVTLRCSSQSGHNTVSWYQQALGQGPQFIFQYYREEENGRGNFPPRFSGLQFPNYSSELNVNALELDDSALYLCASSLDSNYGYTFGSGTRLTVV.

The gene calls are TRBV15 and TRBJ2-1; possibly TRBD1 for D (6 bases). V was clipped by 8 bases and J by 9 bases, with 11 bases between them. The length of the CDR3 is 11 residues. The germline V gene encodes CDR1 LNHNV and CDR2 YYDKDF (reference sequence). The CDR3 DNA is TGTGCCACCTTGGGGGCAGGTGAGCAGTTCTTC. Amino acids: CATLGAGEQFF.

The V call is TRBV4-2, the J call TRBJ2-1, with TRBD2 matching over 12 bases. V lost 1 base to trimming and J lost 3 bases; unmatched junction nucleotides: 1. The V gene's germline CDR1 is LGHNA and CDR2 YNFKEQ. The CDR3 covers 16 residues. This CDR3 reads CASSQASGGDYNEQFF. CDR3 bases: TGTGCCAGCAGCCAAGCTAGCGGGGGGGACTACAATGAGCAGTTCTTC.

This clone came up a few times. This chain uses TRBV5-6 with TRBJ2-2; D possibly corresponds to TRBD2 (5 bases). The germline V gene has CDR1 SGHDT and CDR2 YYEEEE. This CDR3 spans 14 amino acids. V was pared by 0 bases and J by 6 bases, with 9 bases between. The CDR3 DNA reads as TGTGCCAGCAGCTTGGCACTAGTTGCCGGGGAGCTGTTTTTT. Amino acid sequence: CASSLALVAGELFF. Variable domain in full (rest from reference TRBV5-6 and TRBJ2-2): DAGVTQSPTHLIKTRGQQVTLRCSPKSGHDTVSWYQQALGQGPQFIFQYYEEEERQRGNFPDRFSGHQFPNYSSELNVNALLLGDSALYLCASSLALVAGELFFGEGSRLTVL.

V usage is TRBV28 and J usage is TRBJ2-3; 7 bases align to TRBD1. V dropped 6 bases and J dropped 0; count of bases not matched to a gene: 21. Germline loops: CDR1 MDHEN, CDR2 SYDVKM. CDR3 length equals 20 residues. The CDR3 DNA reads as TGTGCCAGCAGAAAGTTGAAACTGGACAGGTCTTTTTCTAGCACAGATACGCAGTATTTT. Amino acid sequence: CASRKLKLDRSFSSTDTQYF.

The chain is built from TRBV19 and TRBJ2-7; 8 nucleotides align to TRBD1. V lost 4 bases and J lost 1; bases outside the gene matches: 6. CDR3 length equals 15 residues. The germline V gene encodes CDR1 LNHDA and CDR2 SQIVND (reference sequence). The CDR3 here is CASSRSGQGSYEQYF. In DNA, the CDR3 is TGTGCCAGTAGTAGGTCTGGACAGGGATCCTACGAGCAGTACTTC.

This clone was seen more than once but under ten times. This sequence joins TRBV5-1 and TRBJ2-3, with D maybe TRBD2 (6 bases). Germline assignment: CDR1 SGHRS and CDR2 YFSETQ. The CDR3 spans 15 residues. With 6 bases removed from V and 3 bases from J, the gap between germline ends came to 17 bases. CDR3 in amino acids: CASNPHGSRTDTQYF. In DNA, the CDR3 is TGCGCCAGCAACCCCCACGGGAGTCGTACAGATACGCAGTATTTT.

The rearrangement joins TRBV5-6 to TRBJ2-2, with a weak D call TRBD1 (5 bases). The CDR3 length is 16 residues. Germline V lookup: CDR1 SGHDT, CDR2 YYEEEE. Deletions cut 0 bases from V and 4 bases from J, with 13 bases between. CDR3 DNA sequence: TGTGCCAGCAGCTTGGTTTGGGGCTCGGGCACCGGGGAGCTGTTTTTT. Its translation is CASSLVWGSGTGELFF.

The V call is TRBV29-1, the J call TRBJ1-2, with no clear D. With 4 bases removed from V and 8 bases from J, the gap between germline ends came to 11 bases. Per germline, CDR1 SQVTM and CDR2 ANQGSEA. The CDR3 totals 11 residues. The CDR3 nucleotides read TGCAGCGTTGTGGAGCGGCCCGGCTACACCTTC. Protein: CSVVERPGYTF. Drawing the rest from reference TRBV29-1 and TRBJ1-2, the complete variable domain is SAVISQKPSRDICQRGTSLTIQCQVDSQVTMMFWYRQQPGQSLTLIATANQGSEATYESGFVIDKFPISRPNLTFSTLTVSNMSPEDSSIYLCSVVERPGYTFGSGTRLTVV.

V gene TRBV7-9 combines with J gene TRBJ2-7, with D tentatively TRBD2 (6 bases). V gave up 5 bases and J gave up 5 bases, with 13 bases separating them. From germline, CDR1 is SEHNR and CDR2 FQNEAQ (reference sequence). CDR3 size: 13 residues. CDR3 DNA sequence: TGTGCCAGCAGCCTCGGTGGGAGGAACGAGCAGTACTTC. Translating it yields CASSLGGRNEQYF.

The rearrangement uses TRBV19 and TRBJ1-1; the D gene is possibly TRBD1 (6 bases). CDR3 length equals 13 residues. Trimming cost V 5 bases and J 4 bases, with 11 bases left between them. The germline V gene has CDR1 LNHDA and CDR2 SQIVND (reference sequence). This chain's CDR3 is CASSDSGVTEAFF. The CDR3 DNA is TGTGCCAGTAGTGACTCAGGGGTCACTGAAGCTTTCTTT.

This chain connects TRBV5-1 to TRBJ1-2; 7 bases map to TRBD1. Germline CDR1 SGHRS, CDR2 YFSETQ. This CDR3 is built from 14 residues. V gave up 0 bases and J gave up 7 bases; unmatched junction bases: 6. CDR3 protein: CASSLEGGGLGYTF. CDR3 coding DNA: TGCGCCAGCAGCTTGGAAGGGGGCGGCCTTGGCTACACCTTC.

This chain connects TRBV11-2 to TRBJ2-1, with a possible D match to TRBD2 (6 bases). Germline assignment: CDR1 SGHAT and CDR2 FQNNGV. Trimming shortened V by 4 bases and J by 3 bases, and 16 bases separated the two germline ends. The CDR3 length is 16 residues. The CDR3 sequence: CASSSTWTTIYNEQFF. As DNA, the CDR3 is TGTGCCAGCAGCTCGACGTGGACTACTATCTACAATGAGCAGTTCTTC.

The chain uses TRBV9 and TRBJ2-7; D is possibly TRBD2 (6 bases). Germline V gene lookup returns CDR1 SGDLS and CDR2 YYNGEE. The CDR3 loop spans 15 amino acids. Trimming removed 0 bases at V and 5 bases at J, with 15 bases between. CDR3 sequence (DNA): TGTGCCAGCAGCGTAGCCCCGACGGGGGTGGACGAGCAGTACTTC. This encodes CASSVAPTGVDEQYF.

This clone showed up just a few times. The chain uses TRBV4-1 and TRBJ2-1, with 12 bases lining up with TRBD2. The V gene's germline CDR1 is MGHRA and CDR2 YSYEKL. V was pared by 1 base and J by 4 bases, with 20 bases of the junction left unmatched. The CDR3 totals 22 residues. The CDR3 is CASSQVFRELAGGLRIYNEQFF. The CDR3 coding sequence is TGCGCCAGCAGCCAAGTATTCCGGGAACTAGCGGGAGGTCTGCGCATATACAATGAGCAGTTCTTC.

This chain joins TRBV7-9 and TRBJ2-5, with D perhaps TRBD1 (6 bases). CDR1 SEHNR and CDR2 FQNEAQ come from the germline V gene (reference sequence). The CDR3 runs 12 residues. With 5 bases removed from V and 5 bases from J, the gap between germline ends came to 9 bases. The CDR3 sequence: CASSIQGETQYF. In DNA, the CDR3 is TGTGCCAGCAGCATTCAGGGGGAGACCCAGTACTTC.

This clone occurred a few times. The chain links TRBV6-6 to TRBJ2-3, with TRBD2 matching 13 bases. This CDR3 is built from 15 residues. The trim removed 0 bases at V and 9 bases at J, leaving 3 bases unmatched. In germline, CDR1 is MNHNY, CDR2 SVGAGI (reference sequence). CDR3 region: CASSYSRTSGGTQYF. CDR3 nucleotides: TGTGCCAGCAGTTACTCTCGGACTAGCGGGGGAACGCAGTATTTT.

The genes are TRBV13 and TRBJ1-2; D uncertain. This CDR3 has 15 residues. Trimming cost V 2 bases and J 3 bases, with 13 bases left between them. Germline V gene data show CDR1 as PRHDT and CDR2 as FYEKMQ (reference sequence). CDR3 in DNA: TGTGCCAGCAGCTTAAGGGAAGCGGCCCACTATGGCTACACCTTC. It specifies CASSLREAAHYGYTF. The whole variable domain, filled in from reference TRBV13 and TRBJ1-2, reads AAGVIQSPRHLIKEKRETATLKCYPIPRHDTVYWYQQGPGQDPQFLISFYEKMQSDKGSIPDRFSAQQFSDYHSELNMSSLELGDSALYFCASSLREAAHYGYTFGSGTRLTVV.

The J gene is TRBJ1-3, the V gene TRBV5-1; perhaps TRBD1 as D (6 bases). The CDR3 sequence is 16 residues long. The V gene lost 0 bases and the J gene lost 4 bases, with 14 bases spanning the gap. Germline values: CDR1 SGHRS, CDR2 YFSETQ. CDR3 in amino acids: CASSLANPGQGNTIYF. CDR3 in DNA: TGCGCCAGCAGCTTGGCTAACCCGGGACAAGGAAACACCATATATTTT.

The chain employs TRBV30 and TRBJ2-5, with D possibly TRBD2 on 6 matching bases. The V and J ends lost 3 bases and 2 bases respectively, with 10 bases between them. The CDR3 extends over 13 amino acids. Germline values: CDR1 GTSNPN, CDR2 SVGIG (reference sequence). The CDR3 loop reads CAWSGGIQETQYF. The CDR3 DNA reads TGTGCCTGGAGCGGAGGGATTCAAGAGACCCAGTACTTC. Together with reference TRBV30 and TRBJ2-5, the CDR3 gives the full variable domain: SQTIHQWPATLVQPVGSPLSLECTVEGTSNPNLYWYRQAAGRGLQLLFYSVGIGQISSEVPQNLSASRPQDRQFILSSKKLLLSDSGFYLCAWSGGIQETQYFGPGTRLLVL.

The chain couples TRBV19 to TRBJ1-5; the match to TRBD1 covers 7 bases. The CDR3 runs to 16 residues. V lost 5 bases, J lost 8 bases, and 15 bases stayed unmatched. Per germline, CDR1 LNHDA and CDR2 SQIVND (reference sequence). The CDR3 DNA follows: TGTGCCAGTAGTTCATCTAGGACAGGAGCTAGGGAGCCCCAGCATTTT. This translates into CASSSSRTGAREPQHF.

The chain combines TRBV13 with TRBJ2-1; TRBD1 matches 7 bases. CDR1 is PRHDT and CDR2 is FYEKMQ in the germline V gene (reference sequence). CDR3 size: 14 residues. The V segment lost 5 bases and the J segment 4 bases; nucleotides outside the gene matches: 5. CDR3 residues: CASSPSTGYNEQFF. In DNA form, the CDR3 reads TGTGCCAGCAGCCCATCGACAGGGTACAATGAGCAGTTCTTC.

V and J are TRBV10-1 and TRBJ2-2; 12 nucleotides match TRBD2. The CDR3 is 16 amino acids. Germline lookup yields CDR1 WNHNN and CDR2 SYGVQD (reference sequence). The ends lost 3 bases at V and 8 bases at J; junction bases unmatched: 7. The CDR3 here is CASSDGLAGPGGELFF. Written as DNA, the CDR3 is TGCGCCAGCAGTGATGGACTAGCGGGGCCGGGGGGGGAGCTGTTTTTT.